This is a list of T cell receptor beta chains from one sample in a study of blood T cell repertoires in COVID-19. Using immunoSEQ multiplex PCR, the repertoire was profiled, and TCRdb retains in-frame clones only, with some absent. The table includes around 270,000 clones, around 80% detected once. Sequencing was performed on peripheral blood. The receptors were sampled from a man between 60 and 75 years old with acute or convalescent COVID-19. Each CDR3 is given with its conserved first and last residue. The order of the fields is V gene, J gene, D gene, clone size, CDR3 DNA, CDR3 protein. The D gene is left open where the match is weak. Clone size appears in some rows only: once, few, many, or a class for an expanded clone.

TRBV10-2,TRBJ1-1,TRBD1,NA,TGCGCCAGCAGGAAGGGACAGGCCTTGAACACTGAAGCTTTCTTT,CASRKGQALNTEAFF
TRBV12-3/TRBV12-4,TRBJ1-2,NA,NA,TGTGCCAGCAGTTTTCAGAATAACTATGGCTACACCTTC,CASSFQNNYGYTF
TRBV21-1,TRBJ2-7,NA,NA,TGTGCCAGCAGCAAAGAGGGGGGACTAGCGGGAGGACCCTACGAGCAGTACTTC,CASSKEGGLAGGPYEQYF
TRBV7-9,TRBJ1-6,NA,NA,TGTGCCAGCAGCCCTCCCATTCTAGATTCGAATTCACCCCTCCACTTT,CASSPPILDSNSPLHF
TRBV28,TRBJ2-7,TRBD1,NA,TGTGCCAGCAGTCAACCGGGACAGTCCTACGAGCAGTACTTC,CASSQPGQSYEQYF
TRBV3-1/TRBV3-2,TRBJ2-1,NA,NA,TGTGCCAGCAGCCAAGTTGCGGGCTACAATGAGCAGTTCTTC,CASSQVAGYNEQFF
TRBV2,TRBJ2-2,TRBD1,NA,TGTGCCAGCAGAGTGGACAGGCACACCGGGGAGCTGTTTTTT,CASRVDRHTGELFF
TRBV2,TRBJ1-5,NA,NA,TGTGCCAGCAGTCTAGACCAGGGTAGGAATCAGCCCCAGCATTTT,CASSLDQGRNQPQHF
TRBV5-4,TRBJ1-6,TRBD1,NA,TGTGCCAGCAGGCAAGGGACAGCCCTGAATTCACCCCTCCACTTT,CASRQGTALNSPLHF
TRBV12-3/TRBV12-4,TRBJ2-7,NA,NA,TGTGCCAGCGCCCCTACCGGGGCCTACGAGCAGTACTTC,CASAPTGAYEQYF
TRBV7-3,TRBJ2-1,TRBD2,NA,TGTGCCAGCAGCTTAACGGGGGGGACTAGCGGAGGCCTAGGGAATGAGCAGTTCTTC,CASSLTGGTSGGLGNEQFF
TRBV27,TRBJ2-7,NA,few,TGTGCCAGCAGTTTAGTACAGGGTAGGAGCGAGCAGTACTTC,CASSLVQGRSEQYF
TRBV12-3/TRBV12-4,TRBJ1-5,TRBD1,NA,TGTGCCAGCAGTTCGACAGGGAATCAGCCCCAGCATTTT,CASSSTGNQPQHF
TRBV6-2/TRBV6-3,TRBJ2-2,TRBD2,NA,TGTGCCAGCAGCCTAGCGGGAGTTACCACCGGGGAGCTGTTTTTT,CASSLAGVTTGELFF
TRBV13,TRBJ2-5,TRBD2,NA,TGTGCCAGCAGTACCGGGGAGGGCGGGGAGACCCAGTACTTC,CASSTGEGGETQYF
TRBV20-1,TRBJ2-2,NA,NA,TGCAGTGCCGACAGGACCGGGGAGCTGTTTTTT,CSADRTGELFF
TRBV4-2,TRBJ2-7,NA,NA,TGTGCCAGCAGCCAAGAGAGAGGTCGGCTCTACGAGCAGTACTTC,CASSQERGRLYEQYF
TRBV5-8,TRBJ2-5,TRBD1,NA,TGTGCCAGCAGTTTGTTCGGGACAGGGACCCAAGAGACCCAGTACTTC,CASSLFGTGTQETQYF
TRBV4-3,TRBJ1-5,NA,NA,TGCGCCAGCAGCCAAGAGGGGCGGAACAATCAGCCCCAGCATTTT,CASSQEGRNNQPQHF
TRBV7-3,TRBJ2-1,TRBD1,NA,TGTGCCAGCAGCTCGAGACAGGGGAATGAGCAGTTCTTC,CASSSRQGNEQFF
TRBV5-8,TRBJ1-2,TRBD1,NA,TGTGCCAGCAGAATGTCCTGGACAGGGACCTATGGCTACACCTTC,CASRMSWTGTYGYTF
TRBV2,TRBJ1-4,NA,NA,TGTGCCAGCAGTGAGGGAGGGCATAATGAAAAACTGTTTTTT,CASSEGGHNEKLFF
TRBV6-2/TRBV6-3,TRBJ2-3,NA,NA,TGTGCCAGCAGTTCGGGAGCCCTTGGGGCAGATACGCAGTATTTT,CASSSGALGADTQYF
TRBV2,TRBJ1-3,NA,few,TGTGCCAGCATGGGGCCTGGAAACACCATATATTTT,CASMGPGNTIYF
TRBV4-2,TRBJ2-2,NA,NA,TGTGCCAGCTCGAGGGCGGTTCGGAAGAACACCGGGGAGCTGTTTTTT,CASSRAVRKNTGELFF
TRBV5-1,TRBJ1-1,TRBD1,once,TGCGCCAGCAGCACCCGGGGACAGCCCCTTAACACTGAAGCTTTCTTT,CASSTRGQPLNTEAFF
TRBV9,TRBJ2-5,NA,NA,TGTGCCAGCAGCGTCCAGGGGGGCGAAGGAGAGACCCAGTACTTC,CASSVQGGEGETQYF
TRBV21-1,TRBJ2-1,NA,NA,TGTGCCAGCAGCAACGGGACAGGGAGTAGGGATGAGCAGTTCTTC,CASSNGTGSRDEQFF
TRBV6-5,TRBJ1-6,NA,NA,TGTGCCAGCACCCAGGCCCATAATTCACCCCTCCACTTT,CASTQAHNSPLHF
TRBV10-3,TRBJ1-6,NA,NA,TGTGCCACCAGGACGGGCTATAATTCACCCCTCCACTTT,CATRTGYNSPLHF
TRBV25-1,TRBJ2-7,NA,NA,TGTGCCAGCAGTGAATGGGGCCAGGTCTACGAGCAGTACTTC,CASSEWGQVYEQYF
TRBV7-8,TRBJ2-1,NA,few,TGTGCCAGCAGTGACTACTACAATGAGCAGTTCTTC,CASSDYYNEQFF
TRBV19,TRBJ2-5,NA,NA,TGTGCCAGTAGCCAGCCCTTGACAGGCAGGGGCGAGACCCAGTACTTC,CASSQPLTGRGETQYF
TRBV7-6,TRBJ2-2,NA,NA,TGTGCCAGCAGCCCAGGGGAGAACACCGGGGAGCTGTTTTTT,CASSPGENTGELFF
TRBV4-1,TRBJ2-2,TRBD2,once,TGCGCCAGCAGCCAAAAAATGGCGGGACTAGCTATTGCCGGGGAGCTGTTTTTT,CASSQKMAGLAIAGELFF
TRBV2,TRBJ2-1,NA,NA,TGTGCCAGCTGGGGAGGACATTTGAGCTCCTACAATGAGCAGTTCTTC,CASWGGHLSSYNEQFF
TRBV21-1,TRBJ1-1,NA,NA,TGTGCCAGCAGGTCAGGGGGCACTGAAGCTTTCTTT,CASRSGGTEAFF
TRBV6-6,TRBJ1-6,NA,NA,TGTGCCAGCAGCAGGACAGTGGGGGAGTACCCCCTCCACTTT,CASSRTVGEYPLHF
TRBV18,TRBJ2-7,TRBD2,once,TGTGCCAGCTCACCACCGGGCGGGAGGCCCTACGAGCAGTACTTC,CASSPPGGRPYEQYF
TRBV5-1,TRBJ1-5,NA,NA,TGCGCCAGCAGCCCGGGGATCGGTGGCAATCAGCCCCAGCATTTT,CASSPGIGGNQPQHF
TRBV10-3,TRBJ1-2,NA,NA,TGTGCCATCAGGGACACCGCGATCTATGGCTACACCTTC,CAIRDTAIYGYTF